Each of the 16 T cell receptor beta chains below was sequenced from the same sample in a study of T cells in Graves' hyperthyroidism and ophthalmopathy. Authors of the study amplified TCR beta CDR3 regions from RNA transcripts. A set of HTBI primers served as the primers for a first-round RT-PCR of the TCR CDR3. TCRdb called the multiplex PCR reads again in MiXCR, with one record for every CDR3 protein. The sample records some 570,000 distinct CDR3 sequences, 14% being singletons. Sequencing was carried out using blood. The receptors shown here come from a woman between 18 and 29 years old with Graves' ophthalmopathy.

The chain carries TRBV19 and TRBJ2-4, with unresolved D. Germline CDR1 and CDR2: LNHDA and SQIVND (reference sequence). The CDR3 totals 13 residues. Trimming cost V 7 bases and J 8 bases, with 15 bases left between them. CDR3 in DNA: TGTGCCAGTACCATGACGGGTTTCCACATTCAGTACTTC. Amino acids: CASTMTGFHIQYF.

This clonotype appeared many times. The CDR3 nucleotides read TGTGCCTGGACCTCCGGGACAGGGGTCTACGAGCAGTACTTC. Translating it yields CAWTSGTGVYEQYF. The J gene is TRBJ2-7, the V gene TRBV30, with 10 bases aligning to TRBD1. Germline assignment: CDR1 GTSNPN and CDR2 SVGIG (reference sequence). This CDR3 has 14 amino acids. J lost 3 bases, V lost 4 bases, and 6 bases had no gene match.

This clonotype was seen repeatedly, ten times or more. This rearrangement joins TRBV7-2 to TRBJ2-3; the D is unclear. This CDR3 spans 15 amino acids. Germline CDR1 SGHTA, CDR2 FQGNSA. Trimming took 1 base from V and 4 from J, leaving 12 bases between them. The CDR3 is CASSLGGWPSDTQYF. For the CDR3, the DNA is TGTGCCAGCAGCTTAGGAGGTTGGCCCTCAGATACGCAGTATTTT.

The table lists this clonotype with many counts. The rearrangement links TRBV7-2 to TRBJ1-4; D ambiguous. Germline CDR1 SGHTA, CDR2 FQGNSA. Trimming took off 5 bases at V and 10 bases at J, with 8 bases between the two ends. The CDR3 length is 11 residues. The CDR3 protein is CASSVKGKLFF. In DNA, the CDR3 is TGTGCCAGCAGCGTTAAAGGAAAACTGTTTTTT.

The chain uses TRBV19 and TRBJ1-5; D is uncertain. The CDR3 is 13 residues long. Trimming pared 3 bases from V and 7 bases from J, leaving 10 bases between. Per the germline V gene, CDR1 is LNHDA and CDR2 is SQIVND (reference sequence). The CDR3 region has the DNA TGTGCCAGTAGTATCACCTGGCAGCAGCCCCAGCATTTT. This sequence encodes CASSITWQQPQHF.

The V and J genes are TRBV6-1 and TRBJ2-1, with 10 positions matching TRBD1. Germline CDR1 reads MNHNS; CDR2 reads SASEGT. The CDR3 is 14 amino acids. V lost 7 bases, J lost 2 bases, and 2 bases stayed unmatched. The CDR3 reads CASTDRGPYNEQFF. Here the CDR3 DNA reads TGTGCCAGCACCGACAGGGGGCCCTACAATGAGCAGTTCTTC.

V gene TRBV19 combines with J gene TRBJ2-7; 9 bases are shared with TRBD1. J was trimmed by 7 bases and V by 8 bases; bases with no gene match: 18. CDR1 is LNHDA and CDR2 is SQIVND in the germline V gene (reference sequence). The CDR3 has 16 residues. The CDR3 region is CASPLKAGTGFLEQYF. The CDR3 DNA reads TGTGCCAGTCCCCTAAAGGCAGGGACAGGGTTCTTGGAGCAGTACTTC.

This clonotype was detected many times. CDR3 coding DNA: TGTGCCAGCAGCTTGCGACCCACAGATACGCAGTATTTT. Encoded protein: CASSLRPTDTQYF. The chain couples TRBV13 to TRBJ2-3; unclear D gene. The CDR3 is 13 amino acids. The ends were cut back, 3 bases at V and 2 bases at J, with 6 bases in the middle. Germline CDR1 and CDR2: PRHDT and FYEKMQ (reference sequence). The full variable domain, rest sourced from reference TRBV13 and TRBJ2-3, is AAGVIQSPRHLIKEKRETATLKCYPIPRHDTVYWYQQGPGQDPQFLISFYEKMQSDKGSIPDRFSAQQFSDYHSELNMSSLELGDSALYFCASSLRPTDTQYFGPGTRLTVL.

The sample holds many counts of this clonotype. A much larger clone lies a single base off, so this may be a read error. The CDR3 loop reads CASRTSRSFNEQFF. DNA for the CDR3: TGTGCCAGCCGGACTAGCAGGAGTTTCAATGAGCAGTTCTTC. The V and J genes are TRBV7-2 and TRBJ2-1; 8 bases are shared with TRBD2. After removal of 8 bases from V and 6 bases from J, the junction contained 9 bases not matched to a gene. This CDR3 has 14 amino acids. CDR1 is SGHTA and CDR2 is FQGNSA in the germline V gene.

This clonotype was counted many times. The gene calls are TRBV3-1 and TRBJ2-5; 10 positions agree with TRBD2. CDR1 and CDR2 (germline): LGHDT, YNNKEL (reference sequence). V dropped 1 base and J dropped 0; count of bases not matched to a gene: 5. This CDR3 has 17 residues. CDR3 sequence: CASSQGLAGVYQETQYF. CDR3 sequence (DNA): TGTGCCAGCAGCCAAGGCCTAGCGGGAGTCTACCAAGAGACCCAGTACTTC.

The table lists this clonotype with many counts. The chain recombines TRBV7-9 with TRBJ2-7; TRBD1 matches 7 bases. The CDR3 is 15 amino acids. Per germline, CDR1 SEHNR and CDR2 FQNEAQ (reference sequence). With 5 bases clipped from V and 6 bases from J, the junction kept 13 bases outside the gene matches. The CDR3 region has the DNA TGTGCCAGCAGCGCAGACAGGGCGCGTTACGGCGAGCAGTACTTC. Amino acid sequence: CASSADRARYGEQYF.

This chain joins TRBV4-3 and TRBJ2-5, with TRBD1 as a possible D gene (6 bases). The germline V gene has CDR1 LGHNA and CDR2 YSLEER. The V gene lost 3 bases and the J gene lost 2 bases, with 22 bases spanning the gap. The CDR3 sequence is 18 residues long. This chain's CDR3 is CASSHPRALEGVQETQYF. In DNA form, the CDR3 reads TGCGCCAGCAGCCACCCAAGGGCACTTGAGGGGGTTCAAGAGACCCAGTACTTC.

This clonotype was observed once. The chain carries TRBV19 and TRBJ1-4, with D possibly being TRBD1 (5 bases). Germline CDR1 and CDR2: LNHDA and SQIVND (reference sequence). The CDR3 runs to 16 residues. Trimming removed 3 bases at V and 3 bases at J, with 14 bases between. The CDR3 DNA reads as TGTGCCAGTAGTATCGGGGGTTCCCCCTCTAATGAAAAACTGTTTTTT. Translated: CASSIGGSPSNEKLFF.

This chain links TRBV2 with TRBJ2-2; TRBD1 is a possible D gene (5 bases). V dropped 6 bases and J dropped 3 bases, with 17 bases sitting between them. Germline V gene lookup returns CDR1 SNHLY and CDR2 FYNNEI. The CDR3 sequence is 16 residues long. In DNA form, the CDR3 reads TGTGCCAGCAGCTTGATTGTGACAGATTACACCGGGGAGCTGTTTTTT. It encodes CASSLIVTDYTGELFF. Drawing the rest from reference TRBV2 and TRBJ2-2, the complete variable domain is EPEVTQTPSHQVTQMGQEVILRCVPISNHLYFYWYRQILGQKVEFLVSFYNNEISEKSEIFDDQFSVERPDGSNFTLKIRSTKLEDSAMYFCASSLIVTDYTGELFFGEGSRLTVL.

This clonotype was picked up many times. J is TRBJ1-2 and V is TRBV2; TRBD1 agrees at 7 bases. The CDR3 loop spans 13 amino acids. Losses at the gene ends were 7 bases for V and 3 bases for J; bases not matched to a gene: 5. Germline lookup yields CDR1 SNHLY and CDR2 FYNNEI. In nucleotides, the CDR3 is TGTGCCAGCACGTCTCAGGGGGACTATGGCTACACCTTC. Encoded protein: CASTSQGDYGYTF.

This clonotype was found many times. The chain joins TRBV27 to TRBJ2-3, with 10 bases matching TRBD2. Per germline, CDR1 MNHEY and CDR2 SMNVEV (reference sequence). J was trimmed by 3 bases and V by 5 bases; bases with no gene match: 11. This CDR3 contains 17 residues. The CDR3 nucleotides read TGTGCCAGCAGTACTCCACTGACTAGCGGGCAGACAGATACGCAGTATTTT. This gives the protein CASSTPLTSGQTDTQYF.